Listed here is a single T cell receptor (beta chain). No antigen is known for it. Base quality data are lacking; no much larger clone is found one base away. These data originate in a study of shared clonotypes between healthy human individuals (dated by TCRdb to between 2020 and 2021). With regard to the full study: Three men and a couple of women, aged 18 to 49 years, made up the cohort. Per donor, leukapheresis produced somewhere between about 0.9 and 9.5 billion PBMCs. To increase sequencing depth and limit assay-specific biases, different laboratories used diverse techniques to prepare libraries and sequence TCR repertoires. To estimate repertoire size and how much clonotype sharing occurs between individuals, the study deeply sequenced the blood TCR repertoires of several healthy adults. For each donor, CD4 naive and CD4 memory were each given three plates, CD8 naive was given two plates, and CD8 memory was given one plate.

TCR CDR3 regions were amplified from genomic DNA by multiplex PCR using the deep immunoSEQ assay. Extracted genomic DNA from each cell subset was distributed evenly across all wells of several immunoSEQ 96-well plates, and each plate was treated as a replicate. For sorted subsets, roughly 200 ng of genomic DNA, equivalent to around 29,000 T cell genomes, went into each replicate PCR. Purified libraries were quantified with a Qubit 3.0 fluorometer, sized on a Bioanalyzer 2100, and re-quantified with the KAPA Library Quantification kit. A separate single-read 150-cycle Illumina NextSeq 550 flow cell was used to sequence each immunoSEQ 96-well plate. The study's own analysis went as follows. Because the immunoSEQ output included only junctional sequences and no quality scores, the filtering could not be the same as the filtering used for full-length reads. To assign V/J genes and CDR3, sequences were annotated against IMGT germline references using PyIR, a Python wrapper for IgBLAST v1.9. Reads were filtered out if the reads had weak V/J assignments (E-value above 1e-6), no CDR3, stop codons, out-of-frame junctions, or ambiguous translated residues. V3J clonotypes were defined as sequences sharing an identical inferred V gene, J gene, and CDR3 amino acid sequence. The percentage overlap between two repertoires was calculated by dividing the number of shared unique clonotypes by the size of the smaller repertoire. Richness of each repertoire was evaluated using RTK rarefaction, the Chao1 estimator, and Recon v2.1 estimates of unobserved clonotypes. Generation probabilities for all TCRbeta clonotypes obtained by the gDNA method from a few donors were computed using OLGA. What TCRdb holds here is the immuneACCESS table cut down to in-frame rearrangements. Part of the clones is not present; checked against another copy, under half of the missing clones reflect an unresolved V gene, and the others are unexplained. The D gene and trimming were derived from the DNA, and the V and J assignments and clone size from that table. Within this sample are more than 2,000,000 clones, with over 85% of them counted one time only. The top ten constitute roughly 0.13% of the sample.

Healthy HIV-negative adults with no recently reported acute infections or vaccinations were included as donors. Only Caucasian adults living in Nashville, Tennessee, USA were represented among the donors. CD4+ T cells were enriched through magnetic negative selection, after which naive cells were positively selected on CD45RA and the remaining negative fraction served as the memory subset. Blood was obtained by leukapheresis, after which PBMCs were separated by Ficoll-Histopaque density gradient centrifugation and cryopreserved in liquid nitrogen vapor phase. Analytical flow cytometry was used to check the purity and quantity of every magnetically sorted T cell population. Genomic DNA was isolated from every sorted fraction and measured by UV absorbance on a Nanodrop 2000c. Findings and caveats that apply to the study as a whole: Because the study included a small number of donors, the genetic and exposure-history diversity represented was limited. Sampling was restricted to blood, and TCR repertoires in tissues likely differ from the TCR repertoires found in blood. Compared with non-shared clonotypes, clonotypes shared by all four sorted-subset donors had higher generation probabilities. Even with the large sequencing depth, rarefaction of the sorted-subset datasets indicated that sequencing was incomplete. Larger estimated clonotype richness was generally found for naive subsets than for memory subsets. Across four donors, roughly 5.4% of naive CD4, roughly 3.4% of naive CD8, under 2.5% of memory CD4, and approximately 0.4% of memory CD8 clonotypes were shared. Based on pairwise subsampling, the degree of clonotype sharing among donors was expected to be affected by sequencing depth.

Per the germline V gene (reference sequence), LNHDA is the CDR1 and SQIVND is the CDR2. The CDR3 measures 17 amino acids from cysteine to phenylalanine. Of all the DNA, just the CDR3 is kept, 51 bases in frame from base 1. Trimming removed 3 bases from V and 0 bases from J; the gene matches leave 3 bases unexplained. This receptor was identified in a man aged 18 to 29 in good health. The chain joins TRBV19 to TRBJ2-3, and 13 bases in between align with TRBD2. The sequencing input was naive CD4+ T cells sorted from blood. This sample's cell subset or site label indicates: CD45RA+ positively selected. The bases are TGTGCCAGTAGTATGGGACTAGCGGGGAAAAGCACAGATACGCAGTATTTT. Its translation is CASSMGLAGKSTDTQYF.